This T cell receptor beta chain was obtained from a study of human versus mouse CDR3 diversity and MHC coevolution. Across the whole study: Reportedly, immunoSEQ detects one in 200,000 T cells with minimized PCR bias.

Assay: immunoSEQ multiplex PCR; the TCRdb copy retains only in-frame clones and omits some. The table records about 83,000 clones, 92% of them present only once. The table lists this clone with a few counts. Its antigen is unknown. Germline CDR1 reads LNHNV; CDR2 reads YYDKDF (reference sequence). This CDR3 is built from 15 residues. The V end was cut by 1 base, the J end by 0 bases, with 7 bases between. General study findings and limits: Humans had the largest estimated TCR beta repertoire, about 1.6 million clonotypes.

Cells were CD45RO-negative CD62L-positive naive CD4 T cells sorted from PBMCs. The sequence derives from a person between 25 and 70 years old in good health. J is TRBJ1-3 and V is TRBV15; D not certain. Sequencing was performed on naive CD4+ T cells from blood. Subset in this sample: CD45RO-negative CD62L-positive naive CD4 T cells. The CDR3 loop reads CATSRVPYSGNTIYF. Written as DNA, the CDR3 is TGTGCCACCAGCAGAGTCCCGTACTCTGGAAACACCATATATTTT.